Presented here are 21 T cell receptor beta chains from one specimen sequenced in a study of CD8 T cells in Susac syndrome. The RNA, about 0.45 to 1 ug, was put through reverse transcription using random hexamers. TCRdb passed the immunoSEQ multiplex PCR reads through MiXCR, listing each CDR3 protein once. The data hold roughly 67,000 distinct CDR3 sequences, with about 95% observed a single time. Sequencing used CD8+ T cells from PBMCs. These TCRs come from a human donor with multiple sclerosis.

The CDR3, as DNA: TGTGCCACCAGCAGAGGCTTAGGTTACAGCGACAAAGGACCAGAGCAGTTCTTC. This sequence encodes CATSRGLGYSDKGPEQFF. This chain links TRBV15 with TRBJ2-1; D is undetermined. This CDR3 has 18 residues. The germline V and J ends were trimmed by 1 base and 10 bases, with 26 bases remaining between them. Germline V gene data show CDR1 as LNHNV and CDR2 as YYDKDF (reference sequence).

This sequence joins TRBV10-3 and TRBJ1-2; 9 bases line up with TRBD1. The V gene end was trimmed by 4 bases and the J gene end by 4 bases; junction bases not matched to a gene: 7. The length of the CDR3 is 15 residues. In germline, CDR1 is ENHRY, CDR2 SYGVKD. In nucleotides, the CDR3 is TGTGCCATCAGTGTCCTACAGGGGGCCGGCTATGGCTACACCTTC. Its protein product is CAISVLQGAGYGYTF.

This clonotype has just one count. The chain links TRBV5-6 to TRBJ2-3, with D possibly being TRBD1 (6 bases). Germline lookup yields CDR1 SGHDT and CDR2 YYEEEE. This CDR3 is 13 amino acids long. Between the trimmed V and J ends, which lost 5 bases and 4 bases, there was a span of 11 bases. CDR3 DNA sequence: TGTGCCAGCAGGGACGGGACATCAGATACGCAGTATTTT. This codes for CASRDGTSDTQYF. Full variable domain (outside the CDR3, taken from reference TRBV5-6 and TRBJ2-3): DAGVTQSPTHLIKTRGQQVTLRCSPKSGHDTVSWYQQALGQGPQFIFQYYEEEERQRGNFPDRFSGHQFPNYSSELNVNALLLGDSALYLCASRDGTSDTQYFGPGTRLTVL.

Written as DNA, the CDR3 is TGTGCCAGCAGCTTCTGGGGCGGGTACGAGCAGTACTTC. Translation gives CASSFWGGYEQYF. This chain connects TRBV5-6 to TRBJ2-7; D possibly matches TRBD1 or TRBD2 (5 bases each). The CDR3 is made up of 13 amino acids. Germline CDR1 SGHDT, CDR2 YYEEEE. Between the trimmed V and J ends, which lost 2 bases and 4 bases, there was a span of 10 bases.

The chain combines TRBV4-1 with TRBJ2-7; 8 bases are shared with TRBD1. The CDR3 has 16 amino acids. Germline V gene sequence: CDR1 MGHRA, CDR2 YSYEKL. V trimming: 4 bases; J trimming: 0 bases; junction bases outside the gene matches: 8. CDR3 protein: CASSPVGTGTSYEQYF. CDR3 DNA sequence: TGCGCCAGCAGCCCAGTGGGGACAGGAACCTCCTACGAGCAGTACTTC.

This clonotype was detected a few times. The chain couples TRBV6-2 or TRBV6-3 to TRBJ1-1, with TRBD1 identical over 7 bases. The CDR3 has 13 residues. CDR1 and CDR2 (germline): MNHEY, SVGEGT. Unmatched junction bases numbered 2, after V lost 0 bases and J lost 7 bases. The CDR3 DNA sequence: TGTGCCAGCAGTTACTCGAACAGGGGTGAAGCTTTCTTT. It specifies CASSYSNRGEAFF.

This clonotype has just one count. The chain has TRBV10-3 and TRBJ2-1; 8 nucleotides match TRBD2. Per germline, CDR1 ENHRY and CDR2 SYGVKD. CDR3 size: 13 residues. V shed 10 bases and J 9 bases; nucleotides not matched to a gene: 11. For the CDR3, the DNA is TGTGCCAACGCCGGGGGGGCCACAGGTGAGCAGTTCTTC. This encodes CANAGGATGEQFF.

V gene TRBV29-1 combines with J gene TRBJ2-7; D remains ambiguous. Trimming cost V 7 bases and J 3 bases, with 16 bases left between them. This CDR3 is built from 13 residues. CDR1 and CDR2 from the germline V gene are SQVTM and ANQGSEA. The CDR3 DNA sequence: TGCAGCGCCCAAGAGGCGTCGGACTACGAGCAGTACTTC. This encodes CSAQEASDYEQYF.

The chain joins TRBV7-6 to TRBJ1-5; D possibly corresponds to TRBD1 (6 bases). In germline, CDR1 is SGHVS, CDR2 FNYEAQ. The V gene lost 5 bases and the J gene lost 2 bases, with 16 bases spanning the gap. This CDR3 has 16 amino acids. The CDR3 protein is CASSRLGGLGNQPQHF. DNA of the CDR3: TGTGCCAGCAGCCGCCTAGGGGGGTTGGGCAATCAGCCCCAGCATTTT.

This clonotype was counted once. The rearrangement joins TRBV29-1 to TRBJ2-7, with D hard to call. Germline V gives CDR1 SQVTM, CDR2 ANQGSEA. This CDR3 has 13 residues. The V gene lost 0 bases and the J gene lost 5 bases, with 11 bases spanning the gap. The CDR3 DNA sequence: TGCAGCGTTGAAGATCGGACCTGCCACGAGCAGTACTTC. Translating gives CSVEDRTCHEQYF.

This chain uses TRBV30 with TRBJ1-1; D is unresolved. Between the trimmed V and J ends, which lost 2 bases and 3 bases, there was a span of 10 bases. This CDR3 comprises 13 residues. The V gene's germline CDR1 is GTSNPN and CDR2 SVGIG (reference sequence). The chain's CDR3 is CAWSTAVDTEAFF. CDR3 in DNA: TGTGCCTGGAGTACCGCGGTTGACACTGAAGCTTTCTTT.

The chain couples TRBV9 to TRBJ1-1; TRBD1 is a possible D gene (5 bases). V dropped 4 bases and J dropped 0 bases, with 13 bases sitting between them. CDR1 and CDR2 (germline): SGDLS, YYNGEE. The CDR3 spans 15 residues. In DNA, the CDR3 is TGTGCCAGCAGCAGCCCCGGGGGGATGAACACTGAAGCTTTCTTT. As protein: CASSSPGGMNTEAFF.

The chain is built from TRBV7-9 and TRBJ2-7; D is possibly TRBD1 or TRBD2 (5 bases each). Germline loops: CDR1 SEHNR, CDR2 FQNEAQ (reference sequence). V lost 7 bases and J 3 bases, leaving 22 bases between the germline ends. CDR3 length: 16 residues. CDR3 sequence reads: CASTGTGRQLIYEQYF. The DNA for the CDR3 is TGTGCCAGCACGGGGACGGGTCGCCAACTCATCTACGAGCAGTACTTC.

The rearrangement joins TRBV6-6 to TRBJ1-2; no reliable D call. Germline CDR1 MNHNY, CDR2 SVGAGI (reference sequence). The CDR3 consists of 15 residues. V was clipped by 7 bases and J by 4 bases, with 19 bases between them. CDR3 in DNA: TGTGCCAGCACCCCCCCTGATCCATCGAGCTATGGCTACACCTTC. This gives the protein CASTPPDPSSYGYTF.

The chain links TRBV2 to TRBJ1-6; D is perhaps TRBD1 (5 bases). With 7 bases removed from V and 6 bases from J, the gap between germline ends came to 19 bases. Germline CDR1 reads SNHLY; CDR2 reads FYNNEI. The CDR3 contains 16 residues. The DNA of the CDR3 is TGTGCCAGCACCGAACCCAGGGTTCCCATTAATTCACCCCTCCACTTT. Protein product: CASTEPRVPINSPLHF.

This chain connects TRBV29-1 to TRBJ1-2, with 8 bases aligning to TRBD1. V trimming: 0 bases; J trimming: 0 bases; junction bases outside the gene matches: 15. The CDR3 loop spans 19 amino acids. The germline V gene has CDR1 SQVTM and CDR2 ANQGSEA. The CDR3 protein is CSVEDFSRDRNLANYGYTF. The CDR3 DNA reads TGCAGCGTTGAAGACTTCTCCCGGGACAGGAATTTAGCTAACTATGGCTACACCTTC. The full variable domain, completed using reference TRBV29-1 and TRBJ1-2, is SAVISQKPSRDICQRGTSLTIQCQVDSQVTMMFWYRQQPGQSLTLIATANQGSEATYESGFVIDKFPISRPNLTFSTLTVSNMSPEDSSIYLCSVEDFSRDRNLANYGYTFGSGTRLTVV.

The CDR3 DNA sequence: TGTGCCAGCAGCTACCGTAACGGACAGGTAGAGACCCAGTACTTC. This codes for CASSYRNGQVETQYF. This sequence joins TRBV5-6 and TRBJ2-5; 7 positions agree with TRBD1. V shed 3 bases, J shed 4 bases, and the junction held 9 bases outside the gene matches. The CDR3 has 15 residues. CDR1 and CDR2 (germline): SGHDT, YYEEEE. The full variable domain, in which reference TRBV5-6 and TRBJ2-5 provide the parts outside the CDR3, is DAGVTQSPTHLIKTRGQQVTLRCSPKSGHDTVSWYQQALGQGPQFIFQYYEEEERQRGNFPDRFSGHQFPNYSSELNVNALLLGDSALYLCASSYRNGQVETQYFGPGTRLLVL.

This chain uses TRBV19 with TRBJ2-2; 7 bases match TRBD1. Germline-derived CDR1 and CDR2 are LNHDA and SQIVND (reference sequence). The CDR3 runs to 13 residues. Trimming took 10 bases from V and 4 from J; bases not matched to a gene: 6. CDR3 DNA sequence: TGTGCCACCGACGAGGGGGCCACCGGGGAGCTGTTTTTT. Encoded protein: CATDEGATGELFF.

The chain joins TRBV6-2 or TRBV6-3 to TRBJ1-1, with D uncertain. CDR3 size: 11 residues. Germline V gives CDR1 MNHEY, CDR2 SVGEGT. Trimming cost V 2 bases and J 4 bases, with 2 bases left between them. CDR3 sequence (DNA): TGTGCCAGCAGTTACCCCACTGAAGCTTTCTTT. This gives the protein CASSYPTEAFF.

The chain couples TRBV18 to TRBJ2-1; 7 nucleotides agree with TRBD1. J gave up 0 bases and V 8 bases, and 7 bases lay outside the gene matches. The CDR3 consists of 15 residues. CDR1 and CDR2 (germline): KGHSH, LQKENI. In DNA form, the CDR3 reads TGTGCCAGCACAGGGACAGATCGCTCCTACAATGAGCAGTTCTTC. This encodes CASTGTDRSYNEQFF.

The chain joins TRBV11-2 to TRBJ2-5, with 7 bases that match TRBD2. This CDR3 is built from 16 residues. V was pared by 5 bases and J by 3 bases, with 12 bases of the junction left unmatched. From germline, CDR1 is SGHAT and CDR2 FQNNGV. CDR3 in amino acids: CASSQSRDYTEETQYF. As DNA, the CDR3 is TGTGCCAGCAGCCAGAGTCGGGACTACACCGAAGAGACCCAGTACTTC.